Listed here is a single T cell receptor beta chain. No antigen is known for it. PCR employed 60 Vbeta and 13 Jbeta primers. Here immunoSEQ multiplex PCR was the method, and the copy in TCRdb shows in-frame clones only, minus some. The data show about 130,000 clones, with about 73% seen just once and roughly 4.1% held by the top ten. These data are taken from a study of cytomegalovirus exposure and HLA in healthy donors. Overall study results and limits: According to the study, 160 or so TCR beta chains were cytomegalovirus-associated. Later findings reportedly placed an Asian-associated ancestry cluster below the roughly 670-donor mean for N-insertions. Only CMV serostatus was available as immune exposure information.

CDR1 and CDR2 from the germline V gene are MNHEY and SVGAGI. The V and J ends lost 6 bases and 4 bases respectively, with 13 bases between them. CDR3 length: 14 amino acids. This TCR came from a woman aged 50 to 60 in good health and CMV-seropositive. Material for sequencing was PBMCs. The rearrangement joins TRBV6-5 to TRBJ1-3; D gene uncertain. Here the CDR3 DNA reads TGTGCCAGCAGCCCATACAGATCCGGAAACACCATATATTTT. This gives the protein CASSPYRSGNTIYF.